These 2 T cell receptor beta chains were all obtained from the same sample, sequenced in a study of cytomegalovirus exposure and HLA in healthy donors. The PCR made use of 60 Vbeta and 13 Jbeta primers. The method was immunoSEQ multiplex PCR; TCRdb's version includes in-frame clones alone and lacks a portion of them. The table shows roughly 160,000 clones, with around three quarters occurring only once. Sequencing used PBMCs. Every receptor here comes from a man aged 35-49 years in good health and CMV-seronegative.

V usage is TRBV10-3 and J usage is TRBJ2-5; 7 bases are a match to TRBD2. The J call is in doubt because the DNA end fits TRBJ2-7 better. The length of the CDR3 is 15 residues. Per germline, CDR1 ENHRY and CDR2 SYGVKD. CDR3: CAISEGTMARYEQYF. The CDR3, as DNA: TGTGCCATCAGTGAGGGGACTATGGCCCGCTACGAGCAGTACTTC.

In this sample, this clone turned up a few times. CDR3: CTSSPWFRQPQHF. The CDR3 DNA reads as TGCACCAGCAGCCCCTGGTTTAGACAGCCCCAGCATTTT. The chain is built from TRBV1 and TRBJ1-5. TRBV1 is labeled a pseudogene. CDR3 length: 13 amino acids.